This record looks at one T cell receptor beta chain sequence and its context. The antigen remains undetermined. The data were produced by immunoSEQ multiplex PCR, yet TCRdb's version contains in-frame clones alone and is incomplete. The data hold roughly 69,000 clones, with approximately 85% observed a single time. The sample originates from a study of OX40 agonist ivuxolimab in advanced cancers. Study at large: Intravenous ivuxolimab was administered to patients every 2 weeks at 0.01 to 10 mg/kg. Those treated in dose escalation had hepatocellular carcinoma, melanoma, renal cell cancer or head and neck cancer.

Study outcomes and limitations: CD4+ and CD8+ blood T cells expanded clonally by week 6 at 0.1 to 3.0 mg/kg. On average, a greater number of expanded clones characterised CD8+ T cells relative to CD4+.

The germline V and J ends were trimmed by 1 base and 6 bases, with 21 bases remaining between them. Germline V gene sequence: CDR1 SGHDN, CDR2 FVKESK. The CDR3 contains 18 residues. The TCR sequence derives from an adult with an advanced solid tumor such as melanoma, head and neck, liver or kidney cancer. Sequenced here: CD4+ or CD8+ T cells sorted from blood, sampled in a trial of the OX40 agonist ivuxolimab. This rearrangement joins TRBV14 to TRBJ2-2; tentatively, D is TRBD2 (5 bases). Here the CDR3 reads CASSQGLGSWRLSGELFF. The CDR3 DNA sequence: TGTGCCAGCAGCCAAGGGTTAGGCAGCTGGAGGCTTTCCGGGGAGCTGTTTTTT.